This T cell receptor (beta chain) emerged from a study of T cells in women clearing cervical HPV infection. Study information: Case blood was drawn when the lesion was first found; control blood after infection became undetectable.

TCRdb's copy holds only in-frame clones and misses some; the assay was immunoSEQ multiplex PCR. The listing records about 27,000 clones. V lost 0 bases and J lost 6, with 11 bases in between. The CDR3 has 14 amino acids. Germline V gene lookup returns CDR1 MNHNS and CDR2 SASEGT. As regards this clone: The read halts 3 residues ahead of the CDR3 end, with the missing end drawn from the germline J gene.

The genes are TRBV6-1 and TRBJ1-1, with D unresolved. The specimen was blood buffy coat. The receptor comes from a woman aged 18 to 69 with a cervical HPV16 infection that either progressed to CIN3+ or cleared (not recorded which). The covered CDR3 bases are TGTGCCAGCAGTGAAGCGGAGGGTCGCCCTGAA. Translation: CASSEAEGRPE. In full, the CDR3 reads CASSEAEGRPEAFF.